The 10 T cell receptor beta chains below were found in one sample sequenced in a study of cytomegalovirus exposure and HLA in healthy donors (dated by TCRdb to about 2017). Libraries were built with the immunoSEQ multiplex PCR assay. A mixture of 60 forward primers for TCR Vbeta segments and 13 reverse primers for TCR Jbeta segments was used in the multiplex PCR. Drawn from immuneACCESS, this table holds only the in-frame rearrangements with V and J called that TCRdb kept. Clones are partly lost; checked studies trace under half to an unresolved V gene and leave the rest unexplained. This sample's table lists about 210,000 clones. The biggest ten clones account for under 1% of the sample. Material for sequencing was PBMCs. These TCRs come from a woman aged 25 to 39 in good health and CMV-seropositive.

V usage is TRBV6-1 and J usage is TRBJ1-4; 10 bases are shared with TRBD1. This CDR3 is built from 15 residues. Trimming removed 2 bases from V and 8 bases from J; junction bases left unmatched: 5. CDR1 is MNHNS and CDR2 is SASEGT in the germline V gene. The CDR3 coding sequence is TGTGCCAGCAGTGAACAAGGGACAGGGGTAGAAAAACTGTTTTTT. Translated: CASSEQGTGVEKLFF.

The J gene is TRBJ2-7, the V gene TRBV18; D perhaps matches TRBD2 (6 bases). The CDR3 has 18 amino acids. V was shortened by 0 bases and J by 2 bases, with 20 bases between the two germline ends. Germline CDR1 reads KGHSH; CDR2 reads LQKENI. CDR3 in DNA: TGTGCCAGCTCACCACCGCGGGGCCAGGGCAGGACAACCTACGAGCAGTACTTC. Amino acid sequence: CASSPPRGQGRTTYEQYF.

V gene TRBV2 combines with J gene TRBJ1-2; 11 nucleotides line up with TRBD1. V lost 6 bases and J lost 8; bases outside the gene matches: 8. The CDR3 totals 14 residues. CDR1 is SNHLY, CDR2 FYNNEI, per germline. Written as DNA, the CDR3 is TGTGCCAGCAGGGCGGACAGGGGGCTCTACGGCTACACCTTC. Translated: CASRADRGLYGYTF.

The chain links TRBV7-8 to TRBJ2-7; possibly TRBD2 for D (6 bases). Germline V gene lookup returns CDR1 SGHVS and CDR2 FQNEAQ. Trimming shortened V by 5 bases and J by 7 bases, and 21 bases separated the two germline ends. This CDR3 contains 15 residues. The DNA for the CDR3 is TGTGCCAGCAGCCCCGGGAGCACACTACGTACGGAGCAGTACTTC. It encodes CASSPGSTLRTEQYF.

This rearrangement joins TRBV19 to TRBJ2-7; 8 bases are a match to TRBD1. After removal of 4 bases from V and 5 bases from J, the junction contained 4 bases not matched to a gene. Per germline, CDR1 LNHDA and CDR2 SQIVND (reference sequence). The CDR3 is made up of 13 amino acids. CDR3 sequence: CASSRTGSHEQYF. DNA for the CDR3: TGTGCCAGTAGTAGGACAGGGTCCCACGAGCAGTACTTC.

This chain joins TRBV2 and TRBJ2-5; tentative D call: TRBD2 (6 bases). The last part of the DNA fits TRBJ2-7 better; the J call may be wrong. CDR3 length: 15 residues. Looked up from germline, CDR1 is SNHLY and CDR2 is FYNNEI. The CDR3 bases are TGTGCCAGCAGGGAGAGAGGGAGGTTTAATTACGAGCAGTACTTC. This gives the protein CASRERGRFNYEQYF.

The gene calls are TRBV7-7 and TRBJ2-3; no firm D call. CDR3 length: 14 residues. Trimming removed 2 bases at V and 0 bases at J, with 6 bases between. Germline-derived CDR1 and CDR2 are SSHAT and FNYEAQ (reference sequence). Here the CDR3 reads CASSLSPSTDTQYF. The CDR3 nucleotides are TGTGCCAGCAGCTTAAGCCCCAGCACAGATACGCAGTATTTT.

CDR3 sequence: CASRQTGTEAFF. Here the CDR3 DNA reads TGTGCCAGTAGGCAGACAGGGACTGAAGCTTTCTTT. The chain uses TRBV19 and TRBJ1-1, with TRBD1 identical over 7 bases. CDR3 size: 12 residues. With V trimmed by 6 bases and J by 5 bases, 3 bases remained unmatched. Germline lookup yields CDR1 LNHDA and CDR2 SQIVND (reference sequence).

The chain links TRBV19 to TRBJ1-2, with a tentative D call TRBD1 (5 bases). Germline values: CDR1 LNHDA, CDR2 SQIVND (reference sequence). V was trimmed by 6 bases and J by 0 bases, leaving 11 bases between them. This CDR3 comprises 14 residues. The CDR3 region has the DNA TGTGCCAGTAGCGGACATTTAGCTAACTATGGCTACACCTTC. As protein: CASSGHLANYGYTF.

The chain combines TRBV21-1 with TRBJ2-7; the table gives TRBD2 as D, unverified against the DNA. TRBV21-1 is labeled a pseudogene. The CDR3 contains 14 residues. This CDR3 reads CASLSGRAGYEQYF. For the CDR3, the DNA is TGTGCCAGCCTCAGCGGGAGGGCCGGGTACGAGCAGTACTTC.